This T cell receptor beta chain was sequenced in a study of blood T cell repertoires in COVID-19. Study overall: Acute and convalescent COVID-19 samples came from the United States, Italy and Spain. From T cells, B-cell-depleted T cells, or PBMCs came the material, which was cDNA or gDNA.

Authors' analysis steps: The authors estimated nucleated cell counts from reference gene primer amplification. TCRdb's copy holds only in-frame clones and misses some; the assay was immunoSEQ multiplex PCR. The V and J calls and clone size are taken from that table; D and trimming were inferred from the DNA. The sample contains around 160,000 clones, around 80% of which appear only once. This CDR3 spans 16 amino acids. The germline V gene has CDR1 SGHTS and CDR2 YDEGEE. After removal of 5 bases from V and 0 bases from J, the junction contained 10 bases not matched to a gene. V usage is TRBV5-8 and J usage is TRBJ2-7; TRBD1 matches 8 bases. This TCR was recovered from a man in his fifties who had recovered from COVID-19. Source material: PBMCs or T cells enriched from blood (not recorded which). The DNA for the CDR3 is TGTGCCAGCAGTTCGGGACAGGCCCTAAGCTCCTACGAGCAGTACTTC. This gives the protein CASSSGQALSSYEQYF.